The source of this T cell receptor (beta chain) is a study of T-cell reconstitution after alpha-beta-depleted transplantation in children. Unique molecular identifiers were built into the TCRbeta library. TCRdb processed the PCR reads anew with MiXCR; each CDR3 protein has one entry. This table has around 200,000 distinct CDR3 sequences, roughly 9% appearing once. Trimming left V 5 bases short and J 1 base short, with 9 bases between. The CDR3 is 14 amino acids. In its sample, this clonotype was seen many times. The chain links TRBV12-3 or TRBV12-4 to TRBJ1-5, with D possibly being TRBD1 (5 bases). The sequencing used PBMCs from the stem cell graft donor, collected from the stem cell graft. The sequence was obtained from a human donor who donated a stem cell graft to a child with acute lymphoblastic leukemia. CDR3: CASSAGTSNQPQHF. The CDR3 coding sequence is TGTGCCAGCAGTGCCGGGACCAGCAATCAGCCCCAGCATTTT.